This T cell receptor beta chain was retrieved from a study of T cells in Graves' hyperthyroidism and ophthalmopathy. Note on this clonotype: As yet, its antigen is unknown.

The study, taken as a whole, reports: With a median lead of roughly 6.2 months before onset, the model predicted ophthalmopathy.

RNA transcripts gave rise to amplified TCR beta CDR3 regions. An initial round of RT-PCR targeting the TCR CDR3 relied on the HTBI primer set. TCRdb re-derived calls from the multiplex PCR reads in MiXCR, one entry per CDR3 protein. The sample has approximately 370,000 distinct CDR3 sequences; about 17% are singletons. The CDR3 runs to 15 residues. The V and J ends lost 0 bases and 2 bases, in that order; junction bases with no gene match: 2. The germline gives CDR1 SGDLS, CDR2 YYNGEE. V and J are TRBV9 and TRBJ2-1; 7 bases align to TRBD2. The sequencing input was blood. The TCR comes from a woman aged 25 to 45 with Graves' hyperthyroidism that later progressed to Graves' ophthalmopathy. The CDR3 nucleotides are TGTGCCAGCAGCGTAGACGGACTAGCCTACAATGAGCAGTTCTTC. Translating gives CASSVDGLAYNEQFF.